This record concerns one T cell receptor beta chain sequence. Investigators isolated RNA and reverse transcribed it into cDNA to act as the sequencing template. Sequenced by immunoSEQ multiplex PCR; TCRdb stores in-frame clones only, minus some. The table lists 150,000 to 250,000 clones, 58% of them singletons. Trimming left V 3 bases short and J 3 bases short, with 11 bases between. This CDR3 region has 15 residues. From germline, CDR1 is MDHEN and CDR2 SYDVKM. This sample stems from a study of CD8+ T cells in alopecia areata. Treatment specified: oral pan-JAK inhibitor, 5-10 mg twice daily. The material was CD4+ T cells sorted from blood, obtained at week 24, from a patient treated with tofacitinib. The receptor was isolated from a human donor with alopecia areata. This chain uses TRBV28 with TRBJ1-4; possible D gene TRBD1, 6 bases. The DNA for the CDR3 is TGTGCCAGCAGTTTCCCGACAGGAGCTAATGAAAAACTGTTTTTT. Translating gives CASSFPTGANEKLFF.